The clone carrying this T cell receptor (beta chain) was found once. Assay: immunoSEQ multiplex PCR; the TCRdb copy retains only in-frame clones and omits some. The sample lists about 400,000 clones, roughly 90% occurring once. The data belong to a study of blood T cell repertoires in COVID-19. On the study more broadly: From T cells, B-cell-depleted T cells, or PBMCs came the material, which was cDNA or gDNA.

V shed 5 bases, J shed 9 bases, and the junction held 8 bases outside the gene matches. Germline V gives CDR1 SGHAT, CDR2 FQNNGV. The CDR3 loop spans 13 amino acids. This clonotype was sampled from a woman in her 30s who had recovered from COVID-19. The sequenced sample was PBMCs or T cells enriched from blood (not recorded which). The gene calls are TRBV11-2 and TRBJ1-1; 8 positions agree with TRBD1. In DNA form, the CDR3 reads TGTGCCAGCAGCCAGGACAGGGAGACTAAAGCTTTCTTT. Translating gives CASSQDRETKAFF.